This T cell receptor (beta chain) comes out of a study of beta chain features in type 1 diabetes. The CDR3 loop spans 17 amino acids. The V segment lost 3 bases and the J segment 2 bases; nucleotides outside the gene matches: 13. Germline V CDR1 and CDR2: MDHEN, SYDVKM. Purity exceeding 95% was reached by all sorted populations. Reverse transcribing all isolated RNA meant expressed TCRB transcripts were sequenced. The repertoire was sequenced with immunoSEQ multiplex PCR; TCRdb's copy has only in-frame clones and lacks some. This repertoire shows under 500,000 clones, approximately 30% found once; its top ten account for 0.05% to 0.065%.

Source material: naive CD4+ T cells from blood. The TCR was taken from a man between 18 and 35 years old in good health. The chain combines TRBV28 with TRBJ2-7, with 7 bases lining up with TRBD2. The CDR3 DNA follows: TGTGCCAGCAGTTTCCCTCCCCTAGCGGCAAGGACCTACGAGCAGTACTTC. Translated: CASSFPPLAARTYEQYF.